This TCR beta chain was documented in a study of primary melanoma T cells and metastatic recurrence (dated by TCRdb to about 2020). The study in broad terms: The cohort comprised about 200 primary melanomas of stage T2 to T4, with thickness greater than 1 mm. Histopathological grading of tumor-infiltrating lymphocytes was compared with the T-cell fraction derived from sequencing. Whether patient outcome could be predicted by T-cell fraction and T-cell repertoire clonality in primary melanoma tumors was the question this study put to the test. Progression-free survival was the clinical outcome compared against the T-cell fraction measured by TCR beta sequencing.

Receptors were amplified or captured by the immunoSEQ multiplex PCR assay. Primary melanoma tumor tissue was subjected to high-throughput sequencing of the T-cell receptor beta chain. The authors processed their data as follows. The repertoire analyses covered TCRB CDR3 sharing between samples and the distribution of insertions and deletions. The predictive value of the T-cell fraction was ranked against histopathological variables by a gradient-boosted model. TCRdb re-hosts the immuneACCESS table, in-frame sequences only. Its copies lack some clones; in the studies checked, an unresolved V gene accounts for under half of them, and the cause for the rest is not known. V and J calls and clone size are those listed in that table; D and trimming were worked out from the DNA. The sample table holds about 2,300 clones, of which 71% were seen once. Jointly, the top ten make up around 28% of the sample.

Taken from cysteine to phenylalanine, the CDR3 has 17 residues. Left in the record is the CDR3 DNA by itself, 51 bases read in frame from the first base. Sequences SGHNT (CDR1) and YENEEA (CDR2) are obtained from the germline V gene. V loses 3 bases, J loses 1 base, and the germline ends lie 18 bases apart. The full study reports these points: Adding T-cell fraction to tumor thickness reportedly improved progression-free survival prediction more than adding any other histopathological variable. An effective T-cell-mediated antitumor response in primary melanoma was framed by the authors only as a suggestion, not a demonstrated mechanism. The tumor T-cell fraction reportedly predicted progression-free survival independently of thickness, ulceration, mitotic rate and age. Protection appeared to be conferred by a T-cell fraction above 20% regardless of ulceration status, mitotic rate or nodal disease.

As to this clone: Its antigen is unknown. No per-base quality is available; no much larger clone lies one base away.

The primary melanoma of each patient had been surgically resected and was considered potentially curable but at risk of metastatic recurrence. Here the chain combines TRBV11-3 and TRBJ1-1; the D gene cannot be resolved reliably. Input material: melanoma tumor tissue. This sequence originates from a human donor with melanoma. The CDR3: CASSFPIETAENTEAFF. The DNA is TGTGCCAGCAGCTTCCCGATTGAGACGGCCGAGAACACTGAAGCTTTCTTT.